One TCR beta chain is described in this entry. The specificity of this receptor is unknown. No clone much larger than this one lies a single base away; base qualities are absent. The protocol used for the library was the immunoSEQ multiplex PCR assay. A mixture of 60 forward primers for TCR Vbeta segments and 13 reverse primers for TCR Jbeta segments was used in the multiplex PCR. Amplification of the CDR3 region of rearranged TCR beta genes was performed with a multiplex PCR assay on genomic DNA. Amplified TCR beta libraries were sequenced as 87-base-pair reads on the Illumina HiSeq System. As for the authors' bioinformatics: A later analysis tallied 80 million to 95 million unique TCR beta chains across the 550 to 850 repertoires, and around 9.9 million of those chains were shared by two or more donors. To remove PCR and sequencing errors, raw reads were error-corrected and collapsed into unique sequences using a nearest-neighbor algorithm that merged closely related sequences. V, D and J gene segments were assigned by aligning CDR3 sequences to IMGT reference sequences. For a sequence to be retained, a match of at least six nucleotides to both a V gene segment and a J gene segment was required. A rearrangement was called productive if the CDR3 had no stop codons and remained in frame with V and J, and every other rearrangement was called non-productive. CDR3 was defined according to IMGT convention as the region running from the second conserved V-encoded cysteine to the conserved J-encoded phenylalanine. The earlier analysis of 550 to 650 of the donors excluded any sequence lacking an unambiguous match to a single V gene segment. In an earlier analysis of around 590 of the donors, a V segment was called functional when productive rearrangements were above 56.7%, and segregating when the standard deviation between donors exceeded 5%. A statistical classification framework was developed to diagnose cytomegalovirus status using the catalog of TCR beta chain sequences. In a later analysis, V and J genes were assigned by comparing TCR nucleotide sequences against IMGT/GENE-DB human TR gene sequences. Using the TCRdist pipeline, a later analysis assigned CDR3 sequences along with most-parsimonious VDJ recombination scenarios. In a later analysis, every TCR beta chain was defined by the combination of its CDR3 amino acid sequence and its V-gene family, and reads without a unique V-gene family were dropped. A later analysis removed 450 to 600 highly shared, low-generation-probability nucleotide sequences to deal with suspected cross-contamination and a sequencing artifact. In a later analysis, a clonal expansion index for each public chain was calculated from normalized within-repertoire ranks of inferred template counts. Generation probabilities in a later analysis came from a VDJ recombination model fitted to out-of-frame rearrangements, and those results were checked against IGoR. A later analysis scored TCR-TCR, TCR-HLA and TCR-CMV co-occurrence with hypergeometric tests, applying a repertoire-size bias correction to TCR pairs. A later analysis estimated false discovery rates by permuting HLA or CMV assignments 20 times. In a later analysis, co-occurring TCRs were grouped with DBSCAN, and TCRdist sequence similarity was added when clustering was performed within HLA-allele-positive subsets. Repertoires with fewer than 30,000 or more than 120,000 public chains were left out of co-occurrence clustering, as were a handful of repertoires with anomalous nucleotide sharing. The source is immuneACCESS, and TCRdb retained only in-frame sequences with V and J called. Part of the clones is not carried over; for the studies checked, unresolved V genes explain less than half of this, and the remainder is unexplained. The D gene and trimming were derived from the DNA, and the V and J assignments and clone size from that table. The sample table holds 200,000 or so clones, of which 82% were seen once. The top ten clones comprise around 0.1% of the sample.

The cohort comprised hundreds of healthy bone marrow donors. All cohort members were sampled while nominally healthy, although unrecorded immune exposures were likely present. The donor tested CMV seronegative, placing the donor among the 350 or so seronegative members of the cohort. Every donor gave a peripheral blood sample, and the peripheral blood mononuclear cells from that sample were used for TCR beta sequencing. Genomic DNA extraction from the blood cell samples was performed with the Qiagen DNeasy Blood Extraction Kit. V loses 2 bases of germline sequence and J loses 3 bases, and the interval between the two ends is 10 bases. Taken from the germline V gene, the CDR1 and CDR2 loops are MNHEY and SVGAGI. Inclusive of the bounding cysteine and phenylalanine, the CDR3 is 15 residues long. Just the 45-base CDR3 DNA is kept, in frame starting at base 1. The entry originates in a study of cytomegalovirus exposure and HLA in healthy donors (dated by TCRdb to the late 2010s). Looking at the study overall: An earlier analysis of about 530 of the donors reported 276 Gb of sequence data and 95 million to 130 million unique TCR beta sequences obtained from 180 million or so T cells. The aim of the study was to test whether cataloging public T cell receptors could identify signatures of past pathogen exposure. The T cell repertoires of 666 subjects were profiled by immunosequencing and related to cytomegalovirus serostatus. Among 398 genotyped donors of the cohort, an average of around 240,000 unique TCR beta nucleotide sequences were sequenced per donor, about a sixth of them non-productive. To predict cytomegalovirus infection status, the study brought together high-throughput TCR immunosequencing, statistical association of individual TCRs with disease status, and machine learning. Because of strong linkage in the cohort, four or five DR-DQ haplotypes were treated as single units for association and clustering. A later genetic analysis used genome-wide SNP genotypes for about 55% of the 666 donors, treating that subset as a discovery cohort. A later analysis re-examined previously published TCR beta repertoires from 600 to 700 donors and added high-resolution HLA genotyping to investigate patterns of TCR occurrence. About 280 gigabases of sequencing data and roughly 80 million unique TCR sequences made up an early release that covered approximately 650 HLA-typed donors. Every discovery cohort repertoire had been produced on one sequencing platform. The genetic ancestry cluster associated with self-reported Caucasian donors included 81% of the approximately 430 genotyped donors. Both class I and class II loci were covered by HLA typing, at four-digit resolution. To decide whether each TCR beta V gene segment behaved as functional or pseudogenic, an earlier analysis of some 600 of the donors relied on high-throughput TCR beta sequencing. Alongside the repertoire data, information on donor age, sex, ethnicity and CMV serostatus was compiled. Along with the roughly 700-subject first cohort, a separate validation cohort of around 120 different subjects was used. The number of donors typed differed by locus, with about 629-640 for A, B, C, DRB1 and DQB1, 522 for DQA1, 600 to 610 for DPA1, and some 440 for DPB1. In the later analysis, no new phenotypic data were used to find candidate immune exposures; instead, reliance was placed on TCR beta sequences and their occurrence across donors.

General findings and caveats noted by the study authors: Linkage disequilibrium might explain the correlated functional status among segregating V segments, but an unknown experimental factor could not be excluded. In an earlier analysis of some 500 of the donors, most TCR beta V segments appeared in productive rearrangements about 87% or about 30% of the time, broadly matching IMGT annotations. In a later analysis, 16,951 TCR beta sequences were associated with specific HLA alleles at a false discovery rate of 0.05. Only TCR beta chains were sequenced in this cohort, and the absence of alpha or paired-chain data limited detectable features. Because HLA typing was missing for some donors at each locus, association tests included only the typed subset. A further reported finding was that TCR beta sequences accurately predicted the HLA-A and HLA-B alleles for most subjects in the first cohort. The only immune exposure information available for the cohort was CMV serostatus. A later analysis found that most CMV-associated TCR beta chains appeared HLA-restricted, with HLA associations seemingly driven largely by CMV exposure. A later analysis found that TCR association rates varied across HLA loci, with DRB1 alleles showing the most associated TCRs and HLA-C alleles the fewest. Most TCR sequences were seen in very few donors, while some public TCRs were found in many individuals. In vitro tests confirmed that three of the cytomegalovirus-associated TCR beta chains recognize cytomegalovirus antigens. A later analysis reported that several top co-occurrence clusters appeared linked to parvovirus B19, influenza, CMV and Epstein-Barr virus. In both the original and validation cohorts, the classifier was reported to diagnose cytomegalovirus status with high specificity and sensitivity. In a later genetic analysis, a missense DCLRE1C variant was associated with V-gene and J-gene trimming of TCR beta chains, and the association was replicated in an independent cohort. In the study, about 150 TCR beta chains were listed as associated with cytomegalovirus. Sequencing depth was assumed to be roughly uniform across donors in the presence/absence analyses, though that assumption may not hold. Some IMGT-functional V segments, including TRBV6-2 and TRBV6-3, could not be told apart with the 87-base-pair reads, so those segments were excluded. The earlier analysis of approximately 560 of the donors excluded some 15 rarely observed V segments, including chromosome 9 orphons, because counts were too low. Compared with the roughly 700-donor mean, donors in an Asian-associated ancestry cluster had fewer N-insertions in productive TCRs, according to a later genetic analysis. A later analysis found that HLA-associated TCR beta chains were more clonally expanded and had lower generation probabilities than equally common non-associated chains. Strong co-occurrence of HLA alleles, especially DR and DQ, made assigning TCR associations to individual alleles difficult. A group of highly shared sequence variants was considered likely to be a technical artifact of the sequencing pipeline. It was suggested by the authors that the approach could potentially be generalized to other disease states and immunological phenotypes.

The receptor was isolated from a boy younger than 10 in good health and CMV-seronegative. Specimen: PBMCs. The chain joins TRBV6-5 to TRBJ1-4; TRBD1 could be the D gene, as 5 bases match. The CDR3 has the sequence CASSYQSGSNEKLFF. The bases read TGTGCCAGCAGTTACCAGTCAGGGTCTAATGAAAAACTGTTTTTT.